This section outlines one T cell receptor beta chain sequence together with its context. This entry belongs to a study of blood T cell repertoires in COVID-19. About the research overall: COVID-19 samples collected from the United States, Italy and Spain covered acute and convalescent phases. In each case, the material was cDNA or gDNA derived from T cells, B-cell-depleted T cells, or PBMCs.

CDR3 size: 17 residues. Per the germline V gene, CDR1 is MDHEN and CDR2 is SYDVKM. The V segment lost 8 bases and the J segment 0 bases; nucleotides outside the gene matches: 13. Only in-frame clones appear in the TCRdb table, and some are missing; sequencing was by immunoSEQ multiplex PCR. Of some 150,000 clones in the sample, 84% were seen once. This rearrangement joins TRBV28 to TRBJ1-3; 7 nucleotides match TRBD1. The specimen was peripheral blood. This TCR was sampled from a woman aged 50 to 60 with acute or convalescent COVID-19. As DNA, the CDR3 is TGTGCCAGCCAGGGGATGGACAGGCAAAGCTCTGGAAACACCATATATTTT. Amino acids: CASQGMDRQSSGNTIYF.